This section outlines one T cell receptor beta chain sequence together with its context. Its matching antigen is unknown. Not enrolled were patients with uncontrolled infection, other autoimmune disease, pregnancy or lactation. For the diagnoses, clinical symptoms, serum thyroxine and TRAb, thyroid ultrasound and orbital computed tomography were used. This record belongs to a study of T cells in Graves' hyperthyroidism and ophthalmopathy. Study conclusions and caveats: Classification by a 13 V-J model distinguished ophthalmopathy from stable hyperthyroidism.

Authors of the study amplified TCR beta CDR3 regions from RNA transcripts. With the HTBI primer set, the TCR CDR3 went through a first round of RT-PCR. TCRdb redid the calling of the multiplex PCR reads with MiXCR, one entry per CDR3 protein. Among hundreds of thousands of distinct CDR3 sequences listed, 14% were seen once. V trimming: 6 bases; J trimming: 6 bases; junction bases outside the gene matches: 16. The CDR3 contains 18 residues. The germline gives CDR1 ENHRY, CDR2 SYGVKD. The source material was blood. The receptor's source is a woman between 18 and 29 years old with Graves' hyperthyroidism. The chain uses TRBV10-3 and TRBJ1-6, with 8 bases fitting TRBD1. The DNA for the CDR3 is TGTGCCATCAGAGATGCCAGCTCGGGACAGGCGATTAATTCACCCCTCCACTTT. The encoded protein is CAIRDASSGQAINSPLHF.